This T cell receptor beta chain appears in the sequencing data of a study of T-cell reconstitution after alpha-beta-depleted transplantation in children. Unique molecular identifiers were incorporated during preparation of the TCRbeta library. TCRdb reprocessed the PCR reads via MiXCR and lists one record per CDR3 protein. The data contain 450,000 to 500,000 distinct CDR3 sequences, around 12% of them singletons. The CDR3 is 18 residues long. From germline, CDR1 is LGHDT and CDR2 YNNKEL (reference sequence). Trimming removed 11 bases at V and 1 base at J, with 26 bases between. The origin of this receptor is a human donor who donated a stem cell graft to a child with combined immunodeficiency. Sequenced material: PBMCs from the stem cell graft donor, taken from the stem cell graft. J is TRBJ2-2 and V is TRBV3-1; D is undetermined. This CDR3 is CASSKSRTAVWNTGELFF. The CDR3 region has the DNA TGTGCCTCCAGCAAATCCCGTACGGCGGTATGGAACACCGGGGAGCTGTTTTTT.